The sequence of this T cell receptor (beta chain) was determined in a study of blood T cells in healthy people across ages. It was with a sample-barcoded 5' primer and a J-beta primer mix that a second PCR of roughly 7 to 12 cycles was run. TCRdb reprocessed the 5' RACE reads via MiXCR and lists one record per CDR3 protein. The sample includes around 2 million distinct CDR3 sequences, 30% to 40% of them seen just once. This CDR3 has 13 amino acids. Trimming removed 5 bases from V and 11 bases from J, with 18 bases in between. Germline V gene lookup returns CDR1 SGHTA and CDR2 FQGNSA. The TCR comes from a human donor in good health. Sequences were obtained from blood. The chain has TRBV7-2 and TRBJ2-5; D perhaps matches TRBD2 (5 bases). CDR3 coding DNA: TGTGCCAGCAGCCTTCCTGAGGTGAGGGAGCAGTACTTC. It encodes CASSLPEVREQYF.